This record looks at one T cell receptor (beta chain) sequence and its context. No antigen is known for it. Via MiXCR, TCRdb re-called the RT-PCR reads, giving one row per CDR3 protein. The sample lists about 830,000 distinct CDR3 sequences, around 20% occurring once. The entry originates in a study of response to subunit inactivated influenza vaccine. General study findings and limits: The authors suggested that few new T cells are recruited per seasonal influenza vaccination.

Trimming took 5 bases from V and 5 from J, leaving 10 bases between them. CDR3 size: 13 residues. CDR1 SGHTA and CDR2 FQGNSA come from the germline V gene. This chain connects TRBV7-2 to TRBJ2-4, with D uncertain. The sequenced sample was PBMCs from blood, obtained roughly 5 days after vaccination. This receptor was identified in a man aged 50 to 59 who received an inactivated influenza vaccine. CDR3 loop: CASSPDRENIQYF. CDR3 bases: TGTGCCAGCAGCCCGGACCGGGAAAACATTCAGTACTTC.